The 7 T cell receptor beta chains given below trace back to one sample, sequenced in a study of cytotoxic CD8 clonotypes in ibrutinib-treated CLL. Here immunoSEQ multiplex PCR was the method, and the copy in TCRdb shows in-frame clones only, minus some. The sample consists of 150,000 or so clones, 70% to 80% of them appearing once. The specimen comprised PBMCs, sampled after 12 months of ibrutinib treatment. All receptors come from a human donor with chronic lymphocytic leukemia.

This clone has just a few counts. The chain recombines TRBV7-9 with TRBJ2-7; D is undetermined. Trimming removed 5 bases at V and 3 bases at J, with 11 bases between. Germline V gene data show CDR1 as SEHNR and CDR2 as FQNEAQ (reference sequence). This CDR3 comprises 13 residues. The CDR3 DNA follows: TGTGCCAGCAGCCGGGCCGCGCTCTACGAGCAGTACTTC. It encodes CASSRAALYEQYF.

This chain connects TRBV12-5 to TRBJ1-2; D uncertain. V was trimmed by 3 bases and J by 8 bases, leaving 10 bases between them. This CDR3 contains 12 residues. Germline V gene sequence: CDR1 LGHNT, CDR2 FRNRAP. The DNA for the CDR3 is TGTGCTAGTGGTTTACCAGCCGGAGGCTACACCTTC. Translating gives CASGLPAGGYTF. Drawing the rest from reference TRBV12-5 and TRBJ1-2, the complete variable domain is DARVTQTPRHKVTEMGQEVTMRCQPILGHNTVFWYRQTMMQGLELLAYFRNRAPLDDSGMPKDRFSAEMPDATLATLKIQPSEPRDSAVYFCASGLPAGGYTFGSGTRLTVV.

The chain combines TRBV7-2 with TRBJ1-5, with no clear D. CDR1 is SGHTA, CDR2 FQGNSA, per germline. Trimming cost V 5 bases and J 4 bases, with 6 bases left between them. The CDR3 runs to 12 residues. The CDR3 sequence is CASSPFNQPQHF. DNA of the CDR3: TGTGCCAGCAGCCCCTTTAATCAGCCCCAGCATTTT.

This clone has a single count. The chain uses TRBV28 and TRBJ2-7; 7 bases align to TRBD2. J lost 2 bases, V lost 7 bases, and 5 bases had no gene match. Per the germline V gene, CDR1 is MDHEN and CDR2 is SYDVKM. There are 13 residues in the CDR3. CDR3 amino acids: CASNGGNPYEQYF. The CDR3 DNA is TGTGCCAGCAACGGGGGGAATCCCTACGAGCAGTACTTC.

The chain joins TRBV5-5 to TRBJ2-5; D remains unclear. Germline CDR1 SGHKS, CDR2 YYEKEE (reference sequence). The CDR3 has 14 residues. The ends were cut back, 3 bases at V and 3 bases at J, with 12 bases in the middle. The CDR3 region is CASSSEGNKETQYF. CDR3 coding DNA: TGTGCCAGCAGCTCCGAAGGGAACAAAGAGACCCAGTACTTC.

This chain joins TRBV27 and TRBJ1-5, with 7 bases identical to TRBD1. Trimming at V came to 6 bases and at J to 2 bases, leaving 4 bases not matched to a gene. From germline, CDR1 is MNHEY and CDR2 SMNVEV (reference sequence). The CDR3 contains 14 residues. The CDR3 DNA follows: TGTGCCAGCAGCCCTGGGACAGGCAATCAGCCCCAGCATTTT. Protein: CASSPGTGNQPQHF.

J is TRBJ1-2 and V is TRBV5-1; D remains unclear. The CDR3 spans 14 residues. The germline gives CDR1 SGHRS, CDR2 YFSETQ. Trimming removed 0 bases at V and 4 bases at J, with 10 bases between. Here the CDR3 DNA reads TGCGCCAGCAGCTTGGCACCGGGAGGCTATGGCTACACCTTC. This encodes CASSLAPGGYGYTF.